Reported below is one T cell receptor beta chain. Its antigen is as yet unknown. The data originate from a study of tumor and adjacent non-tumor tissue in lung cancer. Germline loops: CDR1 SGHAT, CDR2 FQDESV (reference sequence). The CDR3 is made up of 14 amino acids. The V end lost 8 bases, the J end lost 0 bases, and 13 bases lay between the germline ends. A modified ARM-PCR protocol with three rounds of nested PCR amplified TCRbeta. TCRdb reprocessed the multiplex PCR reads via MiXCR and lists one record per CDR3 protein. The sample has roughly 67,000 distinct CDR3 sequences, 76% seen once. No cell sorting was done before RNA was extracted from the tissue. The normal lung tissue was taken more than 3 cm from the tumor edge. Overall study findings and caveats: Patients with more diverse tumor TCRs had worse survival. Tumor tissue had significantly higher TCR diversity than normal lung.

The material sequenced was distant non-tumor lung tissue. The chain joins TRBV11-1 to TRBJ2-5; D remains unclear. This receptor was taken from a man aged 55 to 70 with non-small cell lung cancer. The CDR3 protein is CASCIDTYQETQYF. The CDR3 coding sequence is TGTGCCAGCTGCATAGACACCTACCAAGAGACCCAGTACTTC. Combining the CDR3 with reference TRBV11-1 and TRBJ2-5 gives the whole variable domain EAEVAQSPRYKITEKSQAVAFWCDPISGHATLYWYRQILGQGPELLVQFQDESVVDDSQLPKDRFSAERLKGVDSTLKIQPAELGDSAMYLCASCIDTYQETQYFGPGTRLLVL.